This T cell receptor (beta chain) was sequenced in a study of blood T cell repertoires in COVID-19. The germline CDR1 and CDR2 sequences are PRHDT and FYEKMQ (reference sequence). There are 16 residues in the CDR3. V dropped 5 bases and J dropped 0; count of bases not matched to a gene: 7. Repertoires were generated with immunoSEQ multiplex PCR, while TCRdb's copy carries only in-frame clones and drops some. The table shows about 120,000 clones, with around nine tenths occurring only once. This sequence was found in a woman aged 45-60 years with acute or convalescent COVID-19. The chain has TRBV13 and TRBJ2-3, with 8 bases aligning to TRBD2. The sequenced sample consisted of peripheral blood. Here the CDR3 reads CASSLRSGSSTDTQYF. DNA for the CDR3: TGTGCCAGCAGCCTCCGCAGCGGGAGTAGCACAGATACGCAGTATTTT.